The rows below give T cell receptor beta chains drawn from one sample of a study of cytomegalovirus exposure and HLA in healthy donors. Here immunoSEQ multiplex PCR was the method, and the copy in TCRdb shows in-frame clones only, minus some. The sample has some 35,000 clones, around 53% seen once. The source material was PBMCs. All receptors derive from a middle-aged woman in good health and CMV-seropositive. The CDR3 runs from the conserved cysteine through the conserved F or W. D genes are given only for firm matches. Size is omitted from some rows. Given values are once, few, many or a class for expanded clones.

size,V,D,J,CDR3,DNA
few,TRBV11-2,TRBD1,TRBJ1-2,CASSLIQGEHTF,TGTGCCAGCAGCTTAATCCAGGGGGAACACACCTTC
few,TRBV10-3,TRBD1,TRBJ1-4,CATQGATNEKLFF,TGTGCCACCCAGGGGGCAACTAATGAAAAACTGTTTTTT
.,TRBV11-2,TRBD1,TRBJ1-2,CASSLETGENYGYTF,TGTGCCAGCAGCTTAGAGACAGGGGAGAACTATGGCTACACCTTC
few,TRBV5-4,TRBD2,TRBJ2-7,CASSWEAGGYEQYF,TGTGCCAGCAGCTGGGAAGCGGGGGGCTACGAGCAGTACTTC
.,TRBV7-6,.,TRBJ1-1,CASSLAGGEAFF,TGTGCCAGCAGCTTAGCAGGGGGTGAAGCTTTCTTT
.,TRBV2,.,TRBJ1-6,CASRALDNSPLHF,TGTGCCAGCAGGGCATTGGATAATTCACCCCTCCACTTT
.,TRBV28,TRBD1,TRBJ1-5,CASRHRGDSNQPQHF,TGTGCCAGCAGGCACAGGGGGGATAGCAATCAGCCCCAGCATTTT
once,TRBV18,.,TRBJ1-2,CASSPSDRYGYTF,TGTGCCAGCTCACCAAGCGACAGATATGGCTACACCTTC
.,TRBV5-4,TRBD1,TRBJ1-2,CASSLAYPTGGGGYTF,TGTGCCAGCAGCTTGGCCTATCCTACAGGGGGAGGAGGCTACACCTTC
.,TRBV6-6,.,TRBJ1-1,CASSYIAGEAFF,TGTGCCAGCAGTTACATCGCAGGGGAAGCTTTCTTT